Listed here are 28 T cell receptor beta chains from one sample, sequenced in a study of cytomegalovirus exposure and HLA in healthy donors. Amplification used 60 Vbeta primers and 13 Jbeta primers. The data were produced by immunoSEQ multiplex PCR, yet TCRdb's version contains in-frame clones alone and is incomplete. Seen here are around 150,000 clones, over 70% observed once, and the top ten hold 1.5% to 2%. Sequencing was carried out using PBMCs. The receptors originated from a woman in her thirties or forties in good health and CMV-seronegative.

This sequence joins TRBV14 and TRBJ2-1; 14 nucleotides align to TRBD2. This CDR3 has 17 residues. Germline-derived CDR1 and CDR2 are SGHDN and FVKESK. Trimming cost V 2 bases and J 8 bases; bases outside gene matches: 8. CDR3 sequence reads: CASSQFFGLAGGHEQFF. The CDR3 region has the DNA TGTGCCAGCAGCCAATTTTTTGGACTAGCGGGGGGTCATGAGCAGTTCTTC.

With respect to this clone: A junction boundary mismatches the germline segment, possibly from a read error. The V call is TRBV25-1, the J call TRBJ1-2, with 11 bases identical to TRBD1. CDR3 size: 17 residues. CDR1 and CDR2 (germline): MGHDK, SYGVNS. The CDR3 spells CASSESGYRTGGDGYAF. CDR3 bases: TGTGCCAGCAGTGAATCCGGGTATCGGACAGGGGGCGATGGCTACGCCTTC.

V usage is TRBV5-1 and J usage is TRBJ2-3; D not resolved. The CDR3 runs to 14 residues. CDR1 SGHRS and CDR2 YFSETQ come from the germline V gene. Deletions cut 6 bases from V and 1 base from J, with 12 bases between. The CDR3 spells CASTLGDGTDTQYF. CDR3 nucleotide sequence: TGCGCCAGCACCCTGGGCGATGGCACAGATACGCAGTATTTT.

This clone was found a few times. The chain carries TRBV13 and TRBJ1-2; D uncertain. This CDR3 has 16 residues. V gave up 4 bases and J gave up 1 base, with 16 bases separating them. Germline CDR1 is PRHDT and CDR2 is FYEKMQ (reference sequence). The CDR3 DNA reads TGTGCCAGCAGCTCCATGTCATATACCAGTAACTATGGCTACACCTTC. Translated: CASSSMSYTSNYGYTF.

The CDR3 sequence is CASSGQTSTDTQYF. As DNA, the CDR3 is TGCGCCAGCAGCGGACAGACAAGCACAGATACGCAGTATTTT. The chain employs TRBV5-1 and TRBJ2-3; maybe TRBD1 (6 bases). CDR3 length: 14 amino acids. V was trimmed by 4 bases and J by 0 bases, leaving 9 bases between them. The V gene's germline CDR1 is SGHRS and CDR2 YFSETQ.

J is TRBJ1-5 and V is TRBV10-2; 8 bases align to TRBD1. Germline V gene lookup returns CDR1 WSHSY and CDR2 SAAADI. After removal of 5 bases from V and 1 base from J, the junction contained 7 bases not matched to a gene. CDR3 length: 16 amino acids. In nucleotides, the CDR3 is TGCGCCAGCAGTTTTTCGCAGGGGGCGAGCAATCAGCCCCAGCATTTT. Its translation: CASSFSQGASNQPQHF.

The chain carries TRBV10-1 and TRBJ2-5, with D hard to call. The germline V and J ends were trimmed by 0 bases and 2 bases, with 10 bases remaining between them. Germline CDR1 is WNHNN and CDR2 is SYGVQD (reference sequence). CDR3 size: 15 residues. The CDR3, as DNA: TGCGCCAGCAGTGAGTCGGGCACGGTACAAGAGACCCAGTACTTC. This codes for CASSESGTVQETQYF.

Of note for this clone: At the DNA level, this CDR3 is encoded by other sequences in the same sample as well. V usage is TRBV5-1 and J usage is TRBJ2-3; tentatively, D is TRBD1 (6 bases). CDR3 length equals 16 residues. CDR1 SGHRS and CDR2 YFSETQ come from the germline V gene. Trimming removed 1 base at V and 2 bases at J, with 14 bases between. CDR3 nucleotide sequence: TGCGCCAGCAGCTTGCTGGACAGACGGCCCACAGATACGCAGTATTTT. It specifies CASSLLDRRPTDTQYF.

The chain carries TRBV5-8 and TRBJ2-3; TRBD1 agrees at 7 bases. V lost 4 bases to trimming and J lost 0 bases; unmatched junction nucleotides: 8. The germline V gene encodes CDR1 SGHTS and CDR2 YDEGEE. This CDR3 is 16 amino acids long. The CDR3 loop reads CASSIGTASSTDTQYF. The CDR3, as DNA: TGTGCCAGCAGCATCGGGACAGCCTCTAGCACAGATACGCAGTATTTT. Combining the CDR3 with reference TRBV5-8 and TRBJ2-3 gives the whole variable domain EAGVTQSPTHLIKTRGQQATLRCSPISGHTSVYWYQQALGLGLQFLLWYDEGEERNRGNFPPRFSGRQFPNYSSELNVNALELEDSALYLCASSIGTASSTDTQYFGPGTRLTVL.

This chain's CDR3 is CASSRDGGAPETQYF. The CDR3 region has the DNA TGTGCCAGCAGTCGAGACGGGGGGGCCCCCGAGACCCAGTACTTC. The chain is built from TRBV6-1 and TRBJ2-5, with 8 bases lining up with TRBD2. This CDR3 has 15 amino acids. Per the germline V gene, CDR1 is MNHNS and CDR2 is SASEGT. Trimming at V came to 5 bases and at J to 5 bases, leaving 10 bases not matched to a gene.

The chain couples TRBV27 to TRBJ2-3; 12 bases are a match to TRBD2. Germline CDR1 and CDR2: MNHEY and SMNVEV (reference sequence). The length of the CDR3 is 17 residues. J lost 1 base, V lost 2 bases, and 4 bases had no gene match. In DNA, the CDR3 is TGTGCCAGCAGTTTACTAGCGGGGGGGCGAGGCACAGATACGCAGTATTTT. It translates to CASSLLAGGRGTDTQYF.

The sample holds a few counts of this clone. The chain has TRBV9 and TRBJ2-7, with D possibly being TRBD2 (6 bases). Germline CDR1 reads SGDLS; CDR2 reads YYNGEE. This CDR3 has 16 amino acids. V was clipped by 0 bases and J by 2 bases, with 15 bases between them. Written as DNA, the CDR3 is TGTGCCAGCAGCGTAGGAGCTGGAGGGGTGCCCTACGAGCAGTACTTC. As protein: CASSVGAGGVPYEQYF.

The V gene is TRBV2, the J gene TRBJ2-7; D possibly corresponds to TRBD2 (5 bases). From germline, CDR1 is SNHLY and CDR2 FYNNEI. CDR3 size: 14 residues. The V end lost 2 bases, the J end lost 5 bases, and 13 bases lay between the germline ends. The CDR3 is CASSETGELDEQYF. CDR3 DNA sequence: TGTGCCAGCAGTGAAACCGGGGAATTAGACGAGCAGTACTTC.

The chain employs TRBV6-6 and TRBJ1-2, with a weak D call TRBD1 (5 bases). Germline values: CDR1 MNHNY, CDR2 SVGAGI (reference sequence). This CDR3 contains 12 residues. V was shortened by 6 bases and J by 7 bases, with 12 bases between the two germline ends. The CDR3 DNA follows: TGTGCCAGCAGCAGGGATTCAAGTGGCTACACCTTC. Protein product: CASSRDSSGYTF.

There are a few counts of this clone. The gene calls are TRBV5-8 and TRBJ1-5, with a weak D call TRBD1 (6 bases). Germline assignment: CDR1 SGHTS and CDR2 YDEGEE. This CDR3 is built from 15 residues. Trimming cost V 0 bases and J 4 bases, with 11 bases left between them. The CDR3 reads CASSLGQAENQPQHF. CDR3 DNA: TGTGCCAGCAGCTTGGGACAGGCAGAAAATCAGCCCCAGCATTTT.

The V gene is TRBV7-2, the J gene TRBJ1-2; possibly TRBD1 for D (6 bases). V lost 4 bases, J lost 1 base, and 10 bases lay in between. Germline V gene lookup returns CDR1 SGHTA and CDR2 FQGNSA. CDR3 length equals 14 residues. The CDR3 nucleotides are TGTGCCAGCAGCTATCTCAGGGGTAACTATGGCTACACCTTC. Residues: CASSYLRGNYGYTF.

This clone was picked up one time. The chain couples TRBV11-2 to TRBJ1-1; D is ambiguous. V dropped 5 bases and J dropped 2 bases, with 9 bases sitting between them. Looked up from germline, CDR1 is SGHAT and CDR2 is FQNNGV. The CDR3 sequence is 13 residues long. The CDR3: CASSPDTNTEAFF. CDR3 coding DNA: TGTGCCAGCAGCCCCGACACCAACACTGAAGCTTTCTTT.

CDR3 protein: CASRLSRIGQGSHEQYF. Written as DNA, the CDR3 is TGTGCCAGCAGACTAAGCCGAATCGGACAGGGGTCCCACGAGCAGTACTTC. J is TRBJ2-7 and V is TRBV28; 9 bases line up with TRBD1. Per the germline V gene, CDR1 is MDHEN and CDR2 is SYDVKM. The V gene end was trimmed by 6 bases and the J gene end by 5 bases; junction bases not matched to a gene: 17. The CDR3 covers 17 residues. Supplemented by reference TRBV28 and TRBJ2-7, the full variable domain reads DVKVTQSSRYLVKRTGEKVFLECVQDMDHENMFWYRQDPGLGLRLIYFSYDVKMKEKGDIPEGYSVSREKKERFSLILESASTNQTSMYLCASRLSRIGQGSHEQYFGPGTRLTVT.

The chain combines TRBV19 with TRBJ1-5; TRBD1 agrees at 7 bases. The CDR3 loop spans 13 amino acids. The germline V gene encodes CDR1 LNHDA and CDR2 SQIVND (reference sequence). Germline trimming cut 5 bases from V and 4 bases from J; bases unmatched to any gene: 2. CDR3 residues: CASSPQGNQPQHF. CDR3 coding DNA: TGTGCCAGTAGTCCACAGGGGAATCAGCCCCAGCATTTT.

The rearrangement links TRBV13 to TRBJ2-6; tentative D call: TRBD2 (6 bases). The V gene lost 6 bases and the J gene lost 2 bases, with 8 bases spanning the gap. The CDR3 is made up of 14 amino acids. CDR1 PRHDT and CDR2 FYEKMQ come from the germline V gene (reference sequence). CDR3 in DNA: TGTGCCAGCAGGGAGGGCGCTGGGGCCAACGTCCTGACTTTC. Translation gives CASREGAGANVLTF. Full variable domain (rest looked up from reference TRBV13 and TRBJ2-6): AAGVIQSPRHLIKEKRETATLKCYPIPRHDTVYWYQQGPGQDPQFLISFYEKMQSDKGSIPDRFSAQQFSDYHSELNMSSLELGDSALYFCASREGAGANVLTFGAGSRLTVL.

The rearrangement joins TRBV18 to TRBJ2-1, with 12 positions matching TRBD2. Germline values: CDR1 KGHSH, CDR2 LQKENI. The CDR3 totals 15 residues. V lost 6 bases and J lost 7; bases outside the gene matches: 7. CDR3 in DNA: TGTGCCAGCTCCCCAGGACTAGCGGGACCGAATGAGCAGTTCTTC. Translating gives CASSPGLAGPNEQFF. Full variable domain (remainder filled in from reference TRBV18 and TRBJ2-1): NAGVMQNPRHLVRRRGQEARLRCSPMKGHSHVYWYRQLPEEGLKFMVYLQKENIIDESGMPKERFSAEFPKEGPSILRIQQVVRGDSAAYFCASSPGLAGPNEQFFGPGTRLTVL.

V usage is TRBV11-2 and J usage is TRBJ2-1; a possible D gene is TRBD1 (5 bases). This CDR3 spans 16 amino acids. The germline V gene has CDR1 SGHAT and CDR2 FQNNGV. V was trimmed by 0 bases and J by 5 bases, leaving 14 bases between them. The CDR3 nucleotides are TGTGCCAGCAGCTTAGAGGGTGTAGACAGCCACAATGAGCAGTTCTTC. It codes for CASSLEGVDSHNEQFF.

The chain employs TRBV7-8 and TRBJ2-3; D remains unclear. The CDR3 length is 13 residues. V was clipped by 2 bases and J by 5 bases, with 8 bases between them. Germline V gene lookup returns CDR1 SGHVS and CDR2 FQNEAQ. CDR3 sequence reads: CASSLNYRDTQYF. Here the CDR3 DNA reads TGTGCCAGCAGCTTAAATTATAGAGATACGCAGTATTTT.

The chain is built from TRBV6-1 and TRBJ1-5; unclear D gene. The CDR3 length is 16 residues. Trimming cost V 4 bases and J 2 bases, with 15 bases left between them. The germline CDR1 and CDR2 sequences are MNHNS and SASEGT. Here the CDR3 reads CASSVLRVAGNQPQHF. Here the CDR3 DNA reads TGTGCCAGCAGTGTTCTTCGGGTTGCGGGCAATCAGCCCCAGCATTTT.

This clone was found a few times. The junction departs from germline at one end; a sequencing error may be responsible. The chain uses TRBV27 and TRBJ1-1, with unresolved D. CDR3 size: 15 residues. Germline CDR1 and CDR2: MNHEY and SMNVEV (reference sequence). The CDR3 region has the DNA TGTGCCAGCAGTCTATCTCTGAGGATTCCCACTGAAGCTTTCTTT. Protein: CASSLSLRIPTEAFF.

V usage is TRBV29-1 and J usage is TRBJ1-2; TRBD1 is a possible D gene (5 bases). The V gene lost 3 bases and the J gene lost 8 bases, with 16 bases spanning the gap. Germline CDR1 and CDR2: SQVTM and ANQGSEA. The CDR3 totals 13 residues. The DNA of the CDR3 is TGCAGCGTTGAGGCCGACAGCTTGCGGGGCTACACCTTC. Encoded protein: CSVEADSLRGYTF.

The V and J genes are TRBV7-8 and TRBJ1-6; 7 nucleotides align to TRBD1. The CDR3 covers 15 residues. Trimming removed 3 bases from V and 7 bases from J; junction bases left unmatched: 6. The germline V gene encodes CDR1 SGHVS and CDR2 FQNEAQ. CDR3 loop: CASSLYGTENSPLHF. CDR3 nucleotides: TGTGCCAGCAGCTTGTACGGGACAGAGAATTCACCCCTCCACTTT.

This clone was observed a handful of times. The chain has TRBV27 and TRBJ2-7; D unclear. In germline, CDR1 is MNHEY, CDR2 SMNVEV (reference sequence). This CDR3 is 14 amino acids long. V was trimmed by 2 bases and J by 1 base, leaving 9 bases between them. The CDR3 protein is CASSLQSRSYEQYF. CDR3 in DNA: TGTGCCAGCAGTTTACAGTCCCGTTCCTACGAGCAGTACTTC.